These T cell receptor beta chains were read from a single sample in a study of OX40 agonist ivuxolimab in advanced cancers. The protocol was immunoSEQ multiplex PCR, while the TCRdb copy is restricted to in-frame clones and leaves out a portion. Among approximately 66,000 clones listed, roughly 85% were seen once. The material sequenced was CD4+ or CD8+ T cells sorted from blood, taken in a trial of the OX40 agonist ivuxolimab. The origin of the receptors is an adult with an advanced solid tumor such as melanoma, head and neck, liver or kidney cancer. Both conserved end residues are part of each CDR3. A D gene is named only where the DNA matches it firmly. A clone size is listed for some rows: how often the clone was seen (once, few, many), or a class if it is expanded.

j_call: TRBJ2-3; v_call: TRBV7-3; clone_size: -; d_call: TRBD2; cdr3_nt: TGTGCCAGCAGCCCTAGCGGGGGGAGCACAGATACGCAGTATTTT; cdr3_aa: CASSPSGGSTDTQYF
j_call: TRBJ2-7; v_call: TRBV5-1; clone_size: -; d_call: TRBD1; cdr3_nt: TGCGCCAGCAGCCCTAGTACAGGGGCTTTCACCTACGAGCAGTACTTC; cdr3_aa: CASSPSTGAFTYEQYF
j_call: TRBJ2-7; v_call: TRBV30; clone_size: -; d_call: TRBD1; cdr3_nt: TGTGCCTGGAGTGTAGGGGGCGGTTCCTACGAGCAGTACTTC; cdr3_aa: CAWSVGGGSYEQYF
j_call: TRBJ1-1; v_call: TRBV7-8; clone_size: -; d_call: -; cdr3_nt: TGTGCCAGCAGCTTAGCGGGGCAGTCGAACACTGAAGCTTTCTTT; cdr3_aa: CASSLAGQSNTEAFF
j_call: TRBJ2-3; v_call: TRBV19; clone_size: -; d_call: TRBD2; cdr3_nt: TGTGCCAGTAGGGACACTAGCGCGGCAGATACGCAGTATTTT; cdr3_aa: CASRDTSAADTQYF
j_call: TRBJ2-7; v_call: TRBV30; clone_size: -; d_call: -; cdr3_nt: TGTGCCTGGAGCTTGAGGAGGCTTGGAAACTACGAGCAGTACTTC; cdr3_aa: CAWSLRRLGNYEQYF
j_call: TRBJ2-3; v_call: TRBV5-1; clone_size: -; d_call: TRBD1; cdr3_nt: TGCGCCAGCAGCCAAAAACAGGGGGATACGCAGTATTTT; cdr3_aa: CASSQKQGDTQYF
j_call: TRBJ1-1; v_call: TRBV28; clone_size: -; d_call: TRBD1; cdr3_nt: TGTGCCAGCAGTTTAGAGGGGGCGGTGGCTGAAGCTTTCTTT; cdr3_aa: CASSLEGAVAEAFF
j_call: TRBJ2-2; v_call: TRBV5-1; clone_size: -; d_call: TRBD1; cdr3_nt: TGCGCCAGCAGCAGGGGACAGGTGGGGCTAAACACCGGGGAGCTGTTTTTT; cdr3_aa: CASSRGQVGLNTGELFF
j_call: TRBJ1-4; v_call: TRBV7-9; clone_size: few; d_call: -; cdr3_nt: TGTGCCGGGGGGGATATCCAGGCCAAGGAAAAACTGTTTTTT; cdr3_aa: CAGGDIQAKEKLFF
j_call: TRBJ2-5; v_call: TRBV6-5; clone_size: few; d_call: TRBD1; cdr3_nt: TGTGCCAGCAGGAGGGACAGCAAAGAGACCCAGTACTTC; cdr3_aa: CASRRDSKETQYF
j_call: TRBJ2-4; v_call: TRBV6-6; clone_size: -; d_call: -; cdr3_nt: TGTGCCAGCAGTTCCTCCGGCCCGACAGGTGATAGGAACTTC; cdr3_aa: CASSSSGPTGDRNF
j_call: TRBJ2-3; v_call: TRBV6-6; clone_size: -; d_call: TRBD2; cdr3_nt: TGTGCCAGCAGTTACGAGGCGGGAGCAGGGGATACGCAGTATTTT; cdr3_aa: CASSYEAGAGDTQYF
j_call: TRBJ2-7; v_call: TRBV5-1; clone_size: once; d_call: -; cdr3_nt: TGCGCCAGCAGCCTCGGGGGATCGTCCTACGAGCAGTACTTC; cdr3_aa: CASSLGGSSYEQYF
j_call: TRBJ2-7; v_call: TRBV30; clone_size: -; d_call: -; cdr3_nt: TGTGCCTGGAGTCCCTCAGGGTGGAACGAGCAGTACTTC; cdr3_aa: CAWSPSGWNEQYF
j_call: TRBJ2-5; v_call: TRBV28; clone_size: -; d_call: -; cdr3_nt: TGTGCCAGCAGTTCTTTAGCAGGGGTGAAAGAGACCCAGTACTTC; cdr3_aa: CASSSLAGVKETQYF
j_call: TRBJ2-5; v_call: TRBV5-6; clone_size: -; d_call: -; cdr3_nt: TGTGCCAGCACCCTTCCCGGGGCGGGGGAGACCCAGTACTTC; cdr3_aa: CASTLPGAGETQYF
j_call: TRBJ2-6; v_call: TRBV4-2; clone_size: -; d_call: -; cdr3_nt: TGTGCCAGCAGCCAAAAGTGGACAGCTGGGGCCAACGTCCTGACTTTC; cdr3_aa: CASSQKWTAGANVLTF
j_call: TRBJ2-3; v_call: TRBV7-9; clone_size: -; d_call: -; cdr3_nt: TGTGCCAGCAGGAAGGGGGGACTGACCACAGATACGCAGTATTTT; cdr3_aa: CASRKGGLTTDTQYF
j_call: TRBJ2-7; v_call: TRBV2; clone_size: few; d_call: TRBD1; cdr3_nt: TGTGCCAGCAGTGTCGGGACAGGTGGTGGGTTC; cdr3_aa: CASSVGTGGGF
j_call: TRBJ1-1; v_call: TRBV19; clone_size: -; d_call: -; cdr3_nt: TGTGCCAGTAGGGACCAGGGTAAGAACACTGAAGCTTTCTTT; cdr3_aa: CASRDQGKNTEAFF
j_call: TRBJ2-5; v_call: TRBV11-2; clone_size: -; d_call: TRBD1; cdr3_nt: TGTGCCAGCAGCGGACTAACAGGGGGCGGGGGCCAAGAGACCCAGTACTTC; cdr3_aa: CASSGLTGGGGQETQYF
j_call: TRBJ2-7; v_call: TRBV7-9; clone_size: -; d_call: TRBD1; cdr3_nt: TGTGCCGGAGGGCACGGGACAGGGCCCTACGAGCAGTACTTC; cdr3_aa: CAGGHGTGPYEQYF
j_call: TRBJ1-6; v_call: TRBV4-1; clone_size: -; d_call: TRBD1; cdr3_nt: TGCGCCAGCAGCCAAGATAGACAGGGTGGATCACCCCTCCACTTT; cdr3_aa: CASSQDRQGGSPLHF
j_call: TRBJ1-1; v_call: TRBV28; clone_size: -; d_call: TRBD1; cdr3_nt: TGTGCCAGCAGTTCCCCCGGGACAGGGAACACTGAAGCTTTCTTT; cdr3_aa: CASSSPGTGNTEAFF
j_call: TRBJ1-2; v_call: TRBV30; clone_size: once; d_call: -; cdr3_nt: TGTGCCTGGAGGGGTTTTCCAGGGAGCCATGGCTACACCTTC; cdr3_aa: CAWRGFPGSHGYTF
j_call: TRBJ1-1; v_call: TRBV7-2; clone_size: -; d_call: -; cdr3_nt: TGTGCCAGCAGCTTAATGCAGGGTCAGGAAGCTTTCTTT; cdr3_aa: CASSLMQGQEAFF
j_call: TRBJ2-2; v_call: TRBV2; clone_size: -; d_call: -; cdr3_nt: TGTGCCAGCAGCCGGGCCTCCGTGGCCGGGGAGCTGTTTTTT; cdr3_aa: CASSRASVAGELFF
j_call: TRBJ2-3; v_call: TRBV5-1; clone_size: -; d_call: TRBD2; cdr3_nt: TGCGCCAGCAGCGCCGGACTAGCCCTCTTCACAGATACGCAGTATTTT; cdr3_aa: CASSAGLALFTDTQYF
j_call: TRBJ1-6; v_call: TRBV6-5; clone_size: -; d_call: TRBD1; cdr3_nt: TGTGCCAGCAGTTACGGGGTCAGGGGGAGTTCACCCCTCCACTTT; cdr3_aa: CASSYGVRGSSPLHF
j_call: TRBJ1-1; v_call: TRBV7-3; clone_size: -; d_call: -; cdr3_nt: TGTGCCAGCAGCTTATCGATCGGGGGGAACACTGAAGCTTTCTTT; cdr3_aa: CASSLSIGGNTEAFF
j_call: TRBJ1-3; v_call: TRBV2; clone_size: -; d_call: -; cdr3_nt: TGTGCCAGCAGGAGTGACTCTGGAAACACCATATATTTT; cdr3_aa: CASRSDSGNTIYF
j_call: TRBJ1-6; v_call: TRBV6-4; clone_size: -; d_call: -; cdr3_nt: TGTGCCAGCAGTGACCACCAGATCAATTCACCCCTCCACTTT; cdr3_aa: CASSDHQINSPLHF
j_call: TRBJ2-7; v_call: TRBV5-1; clone_size: -; d_call: -; cdr3_nt: TGCGCCAGCAGCTTGGGGCCGGGACAAGGTGGCGAGCAGTACTTC; cdr3_aa: CASSLGPGQGGEQYF
j_call: TRBJ1-5; v_call: TRBV19; clone_size: -; d_call: -; cdr3_nt: TGTGCCAGTAGTACACACACAGGGCAGCCCCAGCATTTT; cdr3_aa: CASSTHTGQPQHF
j_call: TRBJ1-1; v_call: TRBV5-1; clone_size: few; d_call: TRBD1; cdr3_nt: TGCGCCAGCACCGTACAGGGGTCGGACACTGAAGCTTTCTTT; cdr3_aa: CASTVQGSDTEAFF
j_call: TRBJ1-6; v_call: TRBV27; clone_size: -; d_call: -; cdr3_nt: TGTGCCAGCAGTCGATTCCCCAATTCACCCCTCCACTTT; cdr3_aa: CASSRFPNSPLHF
j_call: TRBJ2-5; v_call: TRBV5-1; clone_size: -; d_call: -; cdr3_nt: TGCGCCAGCAGCCAGGGACTGGCAGGGGAGACCCAGTACTTC; cdr3_aa: CASSQGLAGETQYF
j_call: TRBJ2-3; v_call: TRBV7-3; clone_size: -; d_call: TRBD2; cdr3_nt: TGTGCCAGCAGCTCCGGGACTAGCGGAGATACGCAGTATTTT; cdr3_aa: CASSSGTSGDTQYF
j_call: TRBJ1-3; v_call: TRBV4-2; clone_size: -; d_call: -; cdr3_nt: TGTGCCAGCAGCCGTCCCACCGGGGGCTCTGGAAACACCATATATTTT; cdr3_aa: CASSRPTGGSGNTIYF